This TCR beta chain was recovered during a study of metastatic and nonmetastatic thyroid tumors. V was shortened by 4 bases and J by 0 bases, with 13 bases between the two germline ends. CDR1 and CDR2 (germline): MNHEY, SVGEGT. The CDR3 covers 16 residues. Patients underwent thyroid surgery, and none had received any treatment before it. From the PCR reads, TCRdb re-called clones with MiXCR. The sample includes about 50,000 clones, 3.5% to 5% seen only once; the top ten take about 9.8%. The clonotype comes from a female donor with papillary thyroid cancer or a benign thyroid nodule (not recorded which). Some clones in this sample may be carry-over from other donors' samples. J is TRBJ2-4 and V is TRBV6-2 or TRBV6-3, with TRBD1 as a possible D gene (6 bases). The sequencing sample was made of blood. CDR3 bases: TGTGCCAGCAGTTCGGACAGAACAGTAGCCAAAAACATTCAGTACTTC. It encodes CASSSDRTVAKNIQYF.